Below, 28 T cell receptor beta chains from the same sample are listed, as sequenced in a study of blood T cells in healthy people across ages. With a J-beta primer mix and a sample-barcoded 5' primer, a second PCR ran about 6 to 11 cycles. Each CDR3 protein gets one entry after TCRdb re-called the 5' RACE reads with MiXCR. This sample has 1.4 million or so distinct CDR3 sequences; roughly two fifths occur once, and the top ten carry about 3.8%. The material sequenced was blood. The receptors here all came from a woman aged 18-29 years in good health.

V is TRBV3-1 and J is TRBJ2-7, with TRBD1 identical over 7 bases. J was trimmed by 1 base and V by 6 bases; bases with no gene match: 9. This CDR3 is 15 amino acids long. Germline loops: CDR1 LGHDT, CDR2 YNNKEL (reference sequence). Here the CDR3 DNA reads TGTGCCAGCAGACAGGGGCCACAGGGGTCCTACGAGCAGTACTTC. It is translated as CASRQGPQGSYEQYF.

This clonotype was seen a handful of times. V and J are TRBV11-2 and TRBJ2-1; D may be TRBD1 (6 bases). CDR3 length: 18 amino acids. V lost 3 bases to trimming and J lost 4 bases, with 22 bases between them. Germline V gives CDR1 SGHAT, CDR2 FQNNGV. The CDR3 here is CASSLGRQVLQGYNEQFF. The DNA of the CDR3 is TGTGCCAGCAGCTTGGGGCGACAGGTTTTACAAGGATACAATGAGCAGTTCTTC.

This clonotype has a handful of counts. The V gene is TRBV20-1, the J gene TRBJ1-5, with unresolved D. Trimming removed 0 bases from V and 7 bases from J, with 13 bases in between. The CDR3 has 14 amino acids. CDR1 is DFQATT, CDR2 SNEGSKA, per germline (reference sequence). CDR3: CSAREGIFSQPQHF. The DNA for the CDR3 is TGCAGTGCTAGAGAGGGGATTTTCAGCCAGCCCCAGCATTTT.

This clonotype appeared many times. Here the CDR3 reads CASSLAHSTDTQYF. The CDR3 coding sequence is TGTGCCAGCAGCTTAGCGCACTCCACAGATACGCAGTATTTT. The rearrangement joins TRBV7-2 to TRBJ2-3; D not resolved. The CDR3 totals 14 residues. Trimming stripped 0 bases from V and 2 bases from J, with 6 bases between. The germline V gene has CDR1 SGHTA and CDR2 FQGNSA.

This clonotype occurred many times. The V gene is TRBV29-1, the J gene TRBJ2-3, with 7 bases matching TRBD2. J gave up 7 bases and V 3 bases, and 10 bases lay outside the gene matches. The CDR3 loop spans 14 amino acids. Germline assignment: CDR1 SQVTM and CDR2 ANQGSEA. CDR3 DNA sequence: TGCAGCGTTGACGAGCGGGGAGGCAGACATACGCAGTATTTT. It translates to CSVDERGGRHTQYF.

The chain combines TRBV5-5 with TRBJ1-5; D not resolved. Trimming pared 6 bases from V and 0 bases from J, leaving 10 bases between. The CDR3 is made up of 14 amino acids. The germline CDR1 and CDR2 sequences are SGHKS and YYEKEE (reference sequence). The CDR3 reads CASNRHYSNQPQHF. CDR3 sequence (DNA): TGTGCCAGCAACAGACATTATAGCAATCAGCCCCAGCATTTT.

This clonotype was seen ten or more times. The V call is TRBV29-1, the J call TRBJ2-1; D might be TRBD2 (5 bases). Germline CDR1 is SQVTM and CDR2 is ANQGSEA. This CDR3 region has 10 residues. Trimming stripped 6 bases from V and 9 bases from J, with 9 bases between. The CDR3 bases are TGCAGCGTGAGTGCGGGTGAGCAGTTCTTC. It yields the protein CSVSAGEQFF.

This clonotype was seen a few times. The chain combines TRBV12-5 with TRBJ2-1; unclear D gene. V was trimmed by 5 bases and J by 8 bases, leaving 22 bases between them. Germline CDR1 LGHNT, CDR2 FRNRAP. CDR3 length: 16 residues. As DNA, the CDR3 is TGTGCTAGTGGTCTCCCGCCCATCTCTACTATCCATGAGCAGTTCTTC. Residues: CASGLPPISTIHEQFF. Full variable domain (missing parts from reference TRBV12-5 and TRBJ2-1): DARVTQTPRHKVTEMGQEVTMRCQPILGHNTVFWYRQTMMQGLELLAYFRNRAPLDDSGMPKDRFSAEMPDATLATLKIQPSEPRDSAVYFCASGLPPISTIHEQFFGPGTRLTVL.

V is TRBV5-1 and J is TRBJ1-2; D call uncertain. This CDR3 comprises 13 residues. Germline assignment: CDR1 SGHRS and CDR2 YFSETQ. Between the trimmed V and J ends, which lost 1 base and 6 bases, there was a span of 10 bases. CDR3 sequence (DNA): TGCGCCAGCAGCTTGCTGGCAGTCGATGGCTACACCTTC. Its protein is CASSLLAVDGYTF.

The rearrangement links TRBV5-1 to TRBJ2-2; 9 bases are shared with TRBD1. This CDR3 contains 14 residues. V lost 7 bases, J lost 5 bases, and 6 bases stayed unmatched. The V gene's germline CDR1 is SGHRS and CDR2 YFSETQ. Here the CDR3 reads CASAGTGITGELFF. The CDR3 region has the DNA TGCGCCAGCGCCGGGACAGGGATAACCGGGGAGCTGTTTTTT.

This clonotype was seen more than once but under ten times. The CDR3 DNA follows: TGTGCCAGCAGCTTAGGTGCAGGACATGAGCAGTTCTTC. As protein: CASSLGAGHEQFF. The gene calls are TRBV7-2 and TRBJ2-1; D is unresolved. CDR3 length: 13 residues. V lost 1 base and J 8 bases, leaving 9 bases between the germline ends. Germline V gene lookup returns CDR1 SGHTA and CDR2 FQGNSA.

This clonotype was counted only a few times. This CDR3 reads CSVVAGPSYNEQFF. CDR3 nucleotides: TGCAGCGTTGTGGCGGGCCCCTCCTACAATGAGCAGTTCTTC. J is TRBJ2-1 and V is TRBV29-1, with D perhaps matching TRBD2 (5 bases). The CDR3 length is 14 residues. Germline V lookup: CDR1 SQVTM, CDR2 ANQGSEA. V gave up 4 bases and J gave up 0 bases, with 10 bases separating them.

This clonotype showed up just a few times. The rearrangement joins TRBV2 to TRBJ1-5, with TRBD1 identical over 9 bases. Germline V gene data show CDR1 as SNHLY and CDR2 as FYNNEI. The CDR3 is 17 amino acids. J was trimmed by 4 bases and V by 6 bases; bases with no gene match: 13. As DNA, the CDR3 is TGTGCCAGCAGACACGGACCGGGACAGGGAGAAAATCAGCCCCAGCATTTT. Protein: CASRHGPGQGENQPQHF.

The chain joins TRBV12-3 or TRBV12-4 to TRBJ2-1, with D perhaps matching TRBD2 (6 bases). The CDR3 is 15 amino acids. Trimming removed 2 bases at V and 6 bases at J, with 14 bases between. CDR3 nucleotide sequence: TGTGCCAGCAGTTTAATGGGGGGAAAGTCCAATGAGCAGTTCTTC. It yields the protein CASSLMGGKSNEQFF.

The table lists this clonotype with a few counts. CDR3 DNA: TGTGCCAGCAGCTCAACGGTCAAGCCCCAGCATTTT. Amino acids: CASSSTVKPQHF. The rearrangement links TRBV7-8 to TRBJ1-5; D unclear. This CDR3 contains 12 residues. Trimming removed 4 bases from V and 8 bases from J, with 9 bases in between. Germline V gene data show CDR1 as SGHVS and CDR2 as FQNEAQ. Looking up the rest from reference TRBV7-8 and TRBJ1-5 gives the full variable domain: GAGVSQSPRYKVAKRGQDVALRCDPISGHVSLFWYQQALGQGPEFLTYFQNEAQLDKSGLPSDRFFAERPEGSVSTLKIQRTQQEDSAVYLCASSSTVKPQHFGDGTRLSIL.

This chain links TRBV12-3 or TRBV12-4 with TRBJ2-1, with a possible D match to TRBD1 (6 bases). This CDR3 has 15 amino acids. V lost 6 bases to trimming and J lost 4 bases, with 16 bases between them. The CDR3 is CASRAYRAQYNEQFF. The CDR3 nucleotides read TGTGCCAGCAGGGCCTACAGGGCACAATACAATGAGCAGTTCTTC.

There are a few counts of this clonotype. The chain employs TRBV2 and TRBJ1-4, with 11 bases fitting TRBD1. V dropped 7 bases and J dropped 8; count of bases not matched to a gene: 6. Germline V gene sequence: CDR1 SNHLY, CDR2 FYNNEI. This CDR3 is built from 14 residues. The CDR3 loop reads CASTRDRGLEKLFF. CDR3 DNA: TGTGCCAGCACTCGGGACAGGGGGTTAGAAAAACTGTTTTTT.

This chain connects TRBV7-6 to TRBJ2-1, with a weak D call TRBD2 (6 bases). The CDR3 has 15 residues. The V end was cut by 5 bases, the J end by 8 bases, with 19 bases between. Germline V gene data show CDR1 as SGHVS and CDR2 as FNYEAQ. DNA for the CDR3: TGTGCCAGCAGCCAAGCCGGGACTTTCACGGATGAGCAGTTCTTC. Protein sequence: CASSQAGTFTDEQFF.

On this clonotype itself: One end of the junction varies from germline; a read error may be responsible. The genes are TRBV5-1 and TRBJ2-2, with a possible D match to TRBD1 (5 bases). Germline CDR1 reads SGHRS; CDR2 reads YFSETQ. This CDR3 contains 14 residues. DNA of the CDR3: TGTGCCAGCAGTTCTCAGGGGAACACCGGGGAGCTGTTTTTT. Residues: CASSSQGNTGELFF.

The chain is built from TRBV6-5 and TRBJ2-1; D gene unclear. This CDR3 comprises 12 residues. V dropped 2 bases and J dropped 8 bases, with 7 bases sitting between them. The V gene's germline CDR1 is MNHEY and CDR2 SVGAGI. This CDR3 is CASSYARDEQFF. DNA for the CDR3: TGTGCCAGCAGTTACGCCCGAGATGAGCAGTTCTTC.

J is TRBJ2-1 and V is TRBV20-1; D not certain. Deletions cut 2 bases from V and 7 bases from J, with 15 bases between. The CDR3 covers 14 residues. CDR1 and CDR2 from the germline V gene are DFQATT and SNEGSKA (reference sequence). In DNA form, the CDR3 reads TGCAGTGCTAGATTGCGGTTCAGGATAAATGAGCAGTTCTTC. It translates to CSARLRFRINEQFF.

V gene TRBV6-6 combines with J gene TRBJ2-5, with TRBD1 identical over 10 bases. With V trimmed by 4 bases and J by 1 base, 6 bases remained unmatched. Germline loops: CDR1 MNHNY, CDR2 SVGAGI (reference sequence). The CDR3 is made up of 16 amino acids. The CDR3 region is CASSFPGQGFQETQYF. The CDR3, as DNA: TGTGCCAGCAGTTTTCCGGGACAGGGGTTCCAAGAGACCCAGTACTTC.

CDR3: CASSSRTGGEGAFF. DNA for the CDR3: TGTGCCAGCAGCTCACGGACCGGGGGCGAGGGAGCTTTCTTT. The rearrangement uses TRBV7-2 and TRBJ1-1; perhaps TRBD1 as D (6 bases). V was pared by 4 bases and J by 10 bases, with 19 bases between. Germline assignment: CDR1 SGHTA and CDR2 FQGNSA. CDR3 length: 14 amino acids.

The V and J genes are TRBV27 and TRBJ1-6; D not certain. Trimming pared 5 bases from V and 1 base from J, leaving 9 bases between. Germline values: CDR1 MNHEY, CDR2 SMNVEV (reference sequence). This CDR3 region has 15 residues. Here the CDR3 DNA reads TGTGCCAGCAGTCCCTCGAGGTCCTATAATTCACCCCTCCACTTT. Protein product: CASSPSRSYNSPLHF.

The CDR3, as DNA: TGTGCCAGCAGTACTAAGGGGGATAGGGGCCAAGAGACCCAGTACTTC. Its translation: CASSTKGDRGQETQYF. V is TRBV6-5 and J is TRBJ2-5; D perhaps matches TRBD1 (6 bases). The CDR3 has 16 amino acids. The germline gives CDR1 MNHEY, CDR2 SVGAGI. Trimming removed 5 bases from V and 1 base from J, with 17 bases in between.

V usage is TRBV29-1 and J usage is TRBJ2-7; 7 nucleotides agree with TRBD1. The DNA matches TRBJ2-1 better at its end, which makes the J call doubtful. The CDR3 runs 12 residues. Germline CDR1 is SQVTM and CDR2 is ANQGSEA. The DNA of the CDR3 is TGCAGCGTTGAAGGACAGGGCTACGAGCAGTTCTTC. This translates into CSVEGQGYEQFF.

This CDR3 reads CASSSSRTVNSPLHF. CDR3 bases: TGTGCCAGCAGCTCCAGCCGGACAGTTAATTCACCCCTCCACTTT. The chain recombines TRBV7-3 with TRBJ1-6; D is possibly TRBD1 (6 bases). The CDR3 contains 15 residues. Trimming stripped 4 bases from V and 6 bases from J, with 13 bases between. CDR1 SGHTA and CDR2 FQGTGA come from the germline V gene.

The gene calls are TRBV11-2 and TRBJ2-6; TRBD1 might be the D (5 bases). The CDR3 runs to 19 residues. V lost 5 bases, J lost 0 bases, and 20 bases lay in between. The germline V gene has CDR1 SGHAT and CDR2 FQNNGV. This chain's CDR3 is CASSRLGAVPNSGANVLTF. The CDR3 bases are TGTGCCAGCAGCCGCCTAGGGGCAGTTCCTAACTCTGGGGCCAACGTCCTGACTTTC.